What follows describes a single T cell receptor (beta chain). Its antigen is unidentified. Samples from alopecia areata patients were lesional scalp punch biopsies and peripheral blood. It was cDNA, reverse transcribed from extracted RNA, that served as the sequencing template. The method was immunoSEQ multiplex PCR; TCRdb's version includes in-frame clones alone and lacks a portion of them. The sample has 12,000 or so clones, about three fifths seen once. The data belong to a study of CD8+ T cells in alopecia areata. At the level of the study: Among treated patients, oral tofacitinib was administered at 5 to 10 mg twice daily. People stayed on tofacitinib for 6 to 18 months, then stopped the drug for 6 months.

Between the trimmed V and J ends, which lost 1 base and 0 bases, there was a span of 5 bases. The CDR3 runs 13 residues. Germline V lookup: CDR1 SQVTM, CDR2 ANQGSEA. General study results and limits: Higher clonality and more expanded CD8+ clones appeared in lesional than normal scalp. Sequencing of scalp samples also includes resident alphabeta T cells from normal skin.

The chain is built from TRBV29-1 and TRBJ2-3; D ambiguous. Material for sequencing was skin. This receptor was obtained from a human donor with alopecia areata. This chain's CDR3 is CSVEGQSTDTQYF. As DNA, the CDR3 is TGCAGCGTTGAAGGGCAAAGCACAGATACGCAGTATTTT.